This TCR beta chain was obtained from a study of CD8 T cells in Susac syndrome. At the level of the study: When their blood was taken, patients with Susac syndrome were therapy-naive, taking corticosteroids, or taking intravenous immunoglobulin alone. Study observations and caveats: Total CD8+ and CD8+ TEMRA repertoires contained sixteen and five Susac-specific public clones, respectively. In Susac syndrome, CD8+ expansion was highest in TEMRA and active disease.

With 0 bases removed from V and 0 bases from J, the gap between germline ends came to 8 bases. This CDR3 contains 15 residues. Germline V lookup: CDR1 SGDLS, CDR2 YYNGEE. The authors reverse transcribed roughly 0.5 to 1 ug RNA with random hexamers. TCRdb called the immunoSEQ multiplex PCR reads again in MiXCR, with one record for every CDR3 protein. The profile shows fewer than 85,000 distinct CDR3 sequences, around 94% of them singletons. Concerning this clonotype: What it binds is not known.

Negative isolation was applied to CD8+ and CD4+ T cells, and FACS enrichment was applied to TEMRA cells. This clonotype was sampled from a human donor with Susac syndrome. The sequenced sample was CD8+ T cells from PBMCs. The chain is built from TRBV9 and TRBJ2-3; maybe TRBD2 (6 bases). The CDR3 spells CASSVDGTSTDTQYF. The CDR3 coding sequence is TGTGCCAGCAGCGTAGACGGGACTAGCACAGATACGCAGTATTTT. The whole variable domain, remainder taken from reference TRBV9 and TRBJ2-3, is DSGVTQTPKHLITATGQRVTLRCSPRSGDLSVYWYQQSLDQGLQFLIQYYNGEERAKGNILERFSAQQFPDLHSELNLSSLELGDSALYFCASSVDGTSTDTQYFGPGTRLTVL.